These 19 T cell receptor beta chains were all obtained from the same sample, sequenced in a study of T-cell memory formation after mild COVID-19 (dated by TCRdb to the early 2020s). Library creation used 5' RACE. Sequenced on an Illumina NovaSeq 6000. Starting from the raw public reads, TCRdb applied fastp trimming at Q25, assembled clones with MiXCR and retained in-frame beta chains. Every entry covers one CDR3 protein and lists the most common genes and DNA from its rows. For this sample the table gives around 200,000 distinct CDR3 sequences, of which approximately 17% were detected only once. Roughly 3.9% of the sample is held by the ten biggest clonotypes. The sample comprised PBMCs or a T cell subset sorted from them (not recorded which). Source of these receptors: a man aged 18 to 30 who had mild COVID-19 (a few samples of this study predate the infection). The sample titles of this study are shuffled in the database, so cell type and time point are left out; the donor was told from shared clones.

V is TRBV23-1 and J is TRBJ1-6, with D unclear. TRBV23-1 qualifies as an ORF whose function is uncertain. V dropped 10 bases and J dropped 8 bases, with 21 bases sitting between them. This CDR3 spans 15 amino acids. CDR3: CATMVGFKADSPLHF. CDR3 coding DNA: TGCGCCACTATGGTAGGGTTTAAGGCGGATTCACCCCTCCACTTT.

The V gene is TRBV3-1, the J gene TRBJ1-1, with D possibly matching TRBD1 (5 bases). The germline V gene encodes CDR1 LGHDT and CDR2 YNNKEL (reference sequence). The V end lost 0 bases, the J end lost 6 bases, and 8 bases lay between the germline ends. This CDR3 has 13 residues. CDR3 region: CASSQDRDSEAFF. Here the CDR3 DNA reads TGTGCCAGCAGCCAAGATAGGGACTCTGAAGCTTTCTTT.

There are a few counts of this clonotype. The chain carries TRBV12-3 or TRBV12-4 and TRBJ1-5; D remains ambiguous. Between the trimmed V and J ends, which lost 6 bases and 7 bases, there was a span of 16 bases. CDR3 length: 14 amino acids. CDR3 sequence reads: CASSSRTPGQPQHF. The CDR3 bases are TGTGCCAGCAGCTCCCGGACCCCGGGCCAGCCCCAGCATTTT.

This clonotype showed up many times. The CDR3 reads CASSLAEGGRAYNEQFF. As DNA, the CDR3 is TGTGCCAGCAGTTTAGCGGAGGGGGGTCGCGCCTACAATGAGCAGTTCTTC. This sequence joins TRBV12-3 or TRBV12-4 and TRBJ2-1; either TRBD1 or TRBD2 may supply D (6 bases each). Trimming stripped 0 bases from V and 2 bases from J, with 14 bases between. This CDR3 spans 17 amino acids.

The chain recombines TRBV5-1 with TRBJ2-1; D is unresolved. Germline V gene data show CDR1 as SGHRS and CDR2 as YFSETQ. This CDR3 is built from 16 residues. The V end was cut by 4 bases, the J end by 5 bases, with 19 bases between. CDR3 amino acids: CASSILPRNDDNEQFF. CDR3 sequence (DNA): TGCGCCAGCAGCATCCTTCCACGGAACGACGACAATGAGCAGTTCTTC.

This clonotype was detected ten times or more. This sequence joins TRBV7-8 and TRBJ2-2, with D unclear. Germline CDR1 reads SGHVS; CDR2 reads FQNEAQ. The CDR3 has 12 amino acids. The V gene lost 0 bases and the J gene lost 6 bases, with 2 bases spanning the gap. The chain's CDR3 is CASSLAAGELFF. As DNA, the CDR3 is TGTGCCAGCAGCTTAGCCGCCGGGGAGCTGTTTTTT. Full variable domain (rest looked up from reference TRBV7-8 and TRBJ2-2): GAGVSQSPRYKVAKRGQDVALRCDPISGHVSLFWYQQALGQGPEFLTYFQNEAQLDKSGLPSDRFFAERPEGSVSTLKIQRTQQEDSAVYLCASSLAAGELFFGEGSRLTVL.

This chain uses TRBV3-1 with TRBJ2-7; TRBD1 agrees at 8 bases. Per the germline V gene, CDR1 is LGHDT and CDR2 is YNNKEL (reference sequence). The CDR3 is 13 residues long. The V segment lost 7 bases and the J segment 3 bases; nucleotides outside the gene matches: 5. The CDR3 loop reads CASKRQGSYEQYF. The CDR3 coding sequence is TGTGCCAGCAAGAGACAGGGGAGCTACGAGCAGTACTTC.

V usage is TRBV4-3 and J usage is TRBJ2-5; 13 bases align to TRBD2. V trimming: 2 bases; J trimming: 5 bases; junction bases outside the gene matches: 2. CDR1 and CDR2 (germline): LGHNA, YSLEER. This CDR3 is 15 amino acids long. CDR3 in amino acids: CASSQTSGGAETQYF. The CDR3 DNA follows: TGCGCCAGCAGCCAAACTAGCGGGGGGGCCGAGACCCAGTACTTC.

CDR3 sequence reads: CASRRDNGLDTQYF. The DNA of the CDR3 is TGTGCCAGCAGGAGGGACAACGGCTTGGATACGCAGTATTTT. This chain connects TRBV7-2 to TRBJ2-3; a weak D match, TRBD1 (6 bases). Trimming removed 6 bases at V and 6 bases at J, with 16 bases between. The CDR3 runs 14 residues. Germline V gene data show CDR1 as SGHTA and CDR2 as FQGNSA. The full variable domain, completed using reference TRBV7-2 and TRBJ2-3, is GAGVSQSPSNKVTEKGKDVELRCDPISGHTALYWYRQSLGQGLEFLIYFQGNSAPDKSGLPSDRFSAERTGGSVSTLTIQRTQQEDSAVYLCASRRDNGLDTQYFGPGTRLTVL.

The V gene is TRBV24-1, the J gene TRBJ2-2; possibly TRBD1 or TRBD2 for D (6 bases each). The CDR3 is 14 amino acids. In germline, CDR1 is KGHDR, CDR2 SFDVKD. The V end lost 5 bases, the J end lost 4 bases, and 10 bases lay between the germline ends. The CDR3 DNA reads TGTGCCACCAGTGGGGGGGCAGGCACCGGGGAGCTGTTTTTT. It encodes CATSGGAGTGELFF.

This sequence joins TRBV28 and TRBJ2-2; D not resolved. The CDR3 sequence is 11 residues long. The V gene lost 5 bases and the J gene lost 7 bases, with 5 bases spanning the gap. Germline assignment: CDR1 MDHEN and CDR2 SYDVKM. This CDR3 is CASSMYGELFF. For the CDR3, the DNA is TGTGCCAGCAGTATGTACGGGGAGCTGTTTTTT.

This clonotype has a handful of counts. The gene calls are TRBV7-2 and TRBJ2-5; D is ambiguous. The CDR3 is made up of 14 amino acids. Germline V gives CDR1 SGHTA, CDR2 FQGNSA. V was shortened by 7 bases and J by 0 bases, with 12 bases between the two germline ends. The CDR3 spells CASTPSRNQETQYF. The CDR3 DNA follows: TGTGCCAGCACCCCCTCTAGGAACCAAGAGACCCAGTACTTC.

This clonotype was detected ten times or more. The chain couples TRBV6-6 to TRBJ2-7, with D unclear. The germline gives CDR1 MNHNY, CDR2 SVGAGI (reference sequence). This CDR3 comprises 14 residues. Between the trimmed V and J ends, which lost 0 bases and 3 bases, there was a span of 9 bases. CDR3 DNA sequence: TGTGCCAGCAGTTACTCCGCTAAATACTACGAGCAGTACTTC. It is translated as CASSYSAKYYEQYF.

A few counts support this clonotype. This chain links TRBV4-2 with TRBJ1-4; TRBD1 matches 10 bases. V was pared by 4 bases and J by 6 bases, with 11 bases of the junction left unmatched. The CDR3 totals 17 residues. Germline loops: CDR1 LGHNA, CDR2 YNFKEQ. As DNA, the CDR3 is TGTGCCAGCAGCCCTTTTGGCCCGGGACAGGGGTATGAAAAACTGTTTTTT. It translates to CASSPFGPGQGYEKLFF.

The sample holds a few counts of this clonotype. This chain links TRBV5-4 with TRBJ1-1; no clear D gene. CDR3 size: 14 residues. CDR1 is SGHNT and CDR2 is YYREEE in the germline V gene (reference sequence). The germline V and J ends were trimmed by 3 bases and 4 bases, with 13 bases remaining between them. Here the CDR3 DNA reads TGTGCCAGCAGCTCAAGTGGTGCTAGCACTGAAGCTTTCTTT. Residues: CASSSSGASTEAFF.

This chain joins TRBV6-2 or TRBV6-3 and TRBJ1-3; D unclear. CDR1 and CDR2 (germline): MNHEY, SVGEGT. V lost 8 bases to trimming and J lost 2 bases, with 10 bases between them. The CDR3 is 13 residues long. CDR3 loop: CASDSITGNTIYF. The CDR3 DNA reads as TGTGCCAGCGATTCGATAACTGGAAACACCATATATTTT.

This clonotype was found a few times. The gene calls are TRBV11-2 and TRBJ2-5; possible D gene TRBD2, 6 bases. Germline-derived CDR1 and CDR2 are SGHAT and FQNNGV. There are 15 residues in the CDR3. The ends were cut back, 5 bases at V and 2 bases at J, with 15 bases in the middle. CDR3 coding DNA: TGTGCCAGCAGCCCATGGGGCGGGGTACAAGAGACCCAGTACTTC. Amino acids: CASSPWGGVQETQYF. The full variable domain, in which reference TRBV11-2 and TRBJ2-5 provide the parts outside the CDR3, is EAGVAQSPRYKIIEKRQSVAFWCNPISGHATLYWYQQILGQGPKLLIQFQNNGVVDDSQLPKDRFSAERLKGVDSTLKIQPAKLEDSAVYLCASSPWGGVQETQYFGPGTRLLVL.

The table lists this clonotype with a few counts. V and J are TRBV6-5 and TRBJ1-1; TRBD1 is a possible D gene (5 bases). Between the trimmed V and J ends, which lost 6 bases and 7 bases, there was a span of 12 bases. Germline loops: CDR1 MNHEY, CDR2 SVGAGI. The CDR3 is 12 amino acids. CDR3: CASRQGMSEAFF. CDR3 DNA sequence: TGTGCCAGCAGGCAGGGAATGAGTGAAGCTTTCTTT.

The chain links TRBV20-1 to TRBJ2-3; 13 nucleotides align to TRBD2. The junction had 3 bases not matched to a gene; V was cut back by 2 bases and J by 4 bases. This CDR3 comprises 15 residues. CDR1 and CDR2 (germline): DFQATT, SNEGSKA (reference sequence). Here the CDR3 reads CSARTSGGAPDTQYF. CDR3 nucleotides: TGCAGTGCTAGAACTAGCGGGGGGGCCCCAGATACGCAGTATTTT.